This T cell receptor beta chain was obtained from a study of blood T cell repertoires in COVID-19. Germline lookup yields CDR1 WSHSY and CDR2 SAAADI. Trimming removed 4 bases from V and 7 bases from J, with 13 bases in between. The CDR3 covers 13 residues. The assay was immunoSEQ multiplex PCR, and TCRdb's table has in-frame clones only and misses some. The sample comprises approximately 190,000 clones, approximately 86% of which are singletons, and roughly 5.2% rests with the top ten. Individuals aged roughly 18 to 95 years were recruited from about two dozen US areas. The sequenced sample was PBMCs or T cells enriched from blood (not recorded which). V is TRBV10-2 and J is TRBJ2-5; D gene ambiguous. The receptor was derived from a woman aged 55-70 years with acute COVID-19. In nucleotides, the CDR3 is TGCGCCAGCAGTGGCCACGGCCCAGGGACCCAGTACTTC. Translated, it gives CASSGHGPGTQYF.